The 16 T cell receptor beta chains given below trace back to one sample, sequenced in a study of blood T cell repertoires in COVID-19. Assay: immunoSEQ multiplex PCR; the TCRdb copy retains only in-frame clones and omits some. Of approximately 97,000 clones in the sample, 60% to 80% were seen once. The sample comprised peripheral blood. The source of these receptors is a man in his 60s with active or convalescent COVID-19.

This rearrangement joins TRBV20-1 to TRBJ2-7, with TRBD2 matching 7 bases. The CDR3 loop spans 14 amino acids. V shed 3 bases, J shed 0 bases, and the junction held 5 bases outside the gene matches. Germline V CDR1 and CDR2: DFQATT, SNEGSKA (reference sequence). The CDR3 loop is CSASSGPSSYEQYF. The CDR3, as DNA: TGCAGTGCTAGTAGCGGGCCTAGCTCCTACGAGCAGTACTTC.

The CDR3 protein is CASSQGGRGGSGANVLTF. The CDR3 region has the DNA TGTGCCAGCAGCCAAGGAGGCCGAGGGGGCTCTGGGGCCAACGTCCTGACTTTC. This sequence joins TRBV3-1 (or the pseudogene TRBV3-2) and TRBJ2-6; TRBD1 is a possible D gene (6 bases). CDR3 length: 18 residues. V was trimmed by 1 base and J by 0 bases, leaving 13 bases between them. The V gene's germline CDR1 is LGHDT and CDR2 YNNKEL (reference sequence).

The V gene is TRBV28, the J gene TRBJ1-4; D uncertain. The germline CDR1 and CDR2 sequences are MDHEN and SYDVKM. V shed 6 bases and J shed 5 bases, with 10 bases lying between them. CDR3 length equals 13 residues. The CDR3 region is CASRRSGNEKLFF. CDR3 coding DNA: TGTGCCAGCAGGAGGAGTGGAAATGAAAAACTGTTTTTT.

The chain couples TRBV4-3 to TRBJ1-5; D not resolved. Germline loops: CDR1 LGHNA, CDR2 YSLEER. This CDR3 has 15 residues. Trimming shortened V by 0 bases and J by 2 bases, and 8 bases separated the two germline ends. CDR3 region: CASSQDMFGNQPQHF. In DNA, the CDR3 is TGCGCCAGCAGCCAAGATATGTTCGGCAATCAGCCCCAGCATTTT.

V gene TRBV2 combines with J gene TRBJ2-1; tentative D call: TRBD1 (6 bases). The CDR3 consists of 14 residues. V shed 7 bases and J shed 0 bases, with 10 bases lying between them. Germline V gene lookup returns CDR1 SNHLY and CDR2 FYNNEI. CDR3 sequence: CASNDRNSYNEQFF. CDR3 DNA sequence: TGTGCCAGCAACGACAGGAACTCCTACAATGAGCAGTTCTTC.

This chain links TRBV5-1 with TRBJ2-1; TRBD1 matches at 8 bases. J was trimmed by 8 bases and V by 3 bases; bases with no gene match: 7. From germline, CDR1 is SGHRS and CDR2 YFSETQ. The CDR3 length is 14 residues. In DNA form, the CDR3 reads TGCGCCAGCAGCTCGGACAGGGAAGGGGATGAGCAGTTCTTC. As protein: CASSSDREGDEQFF.

V is TRBV7-2 and J is TRBJ2-2; 7 bases are a match to TRBD1. CDR3 size: 17 residues. The trim removed 5 bases at V and 5 bases at J, leaving 14 bases unmatched. Germline CDR1 SGHTA, CDR2 FQGNSA. Here the CDR3 reads CASSDVPGQPFTGELFF. In DNA, the CDR3 is TGTGCCAGCAGCGACGTACCGGGACAGCCTTTTACCGGGGAGCTGTTTTTT.

The gene calls are TRBV19 and TRBJ1-2, with D maybe TRBD1 (5 bases). The V and J ends lost 5 bases and 2 bases respectively, with 9 bases between them. The germline CDR1 and CDR2 sequences are LNHDA and SQIVND (reference sequence). This CDR3 comprises 13 residues. The CDR3, as DNA: TGTGCCAGTAGTCTTCGACAGAACTATGGCTACACCTTC. Translating it yields CASSLRQNYGYTF.

V and J are TRBV7-8 and TRBJ1-6; no clear D. Germline V gene sequence: CDR1 SGHVS, CDR2 FQNEAQ. Trimming stripped 6 bases from V and 10 bases from J, with 19 bases between. CDR3 size: 15 residues. The CDR3 loop reads CASRKERSARSPLHF. The CDR3 nucleotides are TGTGCCAGCAGGAAAGAGCGCAGTGCGAGGTCACCCCTCCACTTT.

J is TRBJ1-5 and V is TRBV6-6; D might be TRBD1 (5 bases). The germline V gene has CDR1 MNHNY and CDR2 SVGAGI (reference sequence). This CDR3 comprises 14 residues. Between the trimmed V and J ends, which lost 7 bases and 0 bases, there was a span of 10 bases. This CDR3 is CASIRGNSNQPQHF. The DNA for the CDR3 is TGTGCCAGCATTAGGGGAAATAGCAATCAGCCCCAGCATTTT.

In this sample, this clone turned up once. The V call is TRBV4-1, the J call TRBJ2-2; D possibly corresponds to TRBD1 (6 bases). The germline V gene has CDR1 MGHRA and CDR2 YSYEKL. The CDR3 is 15 amino acids. V lost 4 bases and J 0 bases, leaving 9 bases between the germline ends. The CDR3 nucleotides read TGCGCCAGCAGCCCGGGACAAGCGAACACCGGGGAGCTGTTTTTT. Translating gives CASSPGQANTGELFF.

V gene TRBV7-9 combines with J gene TRBJ2-3; D call uncertain. Trimming took 5 bases from V and 4 from J, leaving 7 bases between them. Per germline, CDR1 SEHNR and CDR2 FQNEAQ (reference sequence). This CDR3 contains 12 residues. In nucleotides, the CDR3 is TGTGCCAGCAGCAAAATAGCAGATACGCAGTATTTT. It translates to CASSKIADTQYF.

This rearrangement joins TRBV27 to TRBJ2-1; 15 bases match TRBD2. The trim removed 5 bases at V and 7 bases at J, leaving 3 bases unmatched. Germline values: CDR1 MNHEY, CDR2 SMNVEV (reference sequence). CDR3 length: 15 residues. DNA for the CDR3: TGTGCCAGCAGTCCCGGGACTAGCGGGAGGAATGAGCAGTTCTTC. Protein sequence: CASSPGTSGRNEQFF.

The rearrangement links TRBV5-4 to TRBJ2-3; 8 bases map to TRBD1. Germline V gene lookup returns CDR1 SGHNT and CDR2 YYREEE (reference sequence). This CDR3 is 15 amino acids long. V lost 4 bases, J lost 0 bases, and 4 bases stayed unmatched. The CDR3: CASSPGDRSTDTQYF. The DNA for the CDR3 is TGTGCCAGCAGCCCCGGGGACAGGAGCACAGATACGCAGTATTTT.

This clone occurred once. The V and J genes are TRBV7-9 and TRBJ2-3; 8 positions agree with TRBD2. CDR1 and CDR2 (germline): SEHNR, FQNEAQ (reference sequence). The CDR3 loop spans 16 amino acids. With 5 bases clipped from V and 3 bases from J, the junction kept 10 bases outside the gene matches. The CDR3 here is CASSELSGTRTDTQYF. Here the CDR3 DNA reads TGTGCCAGCAGCGAACTTAGCGGGACGAGAACAGATACGCAGTATTTT. Variable domain in full (rest from reference TRBV7-9 and TRBJ2-3): DTGVSQNPRHKITKRGQNVTFRCDPISEHNRLYWYRQTLGQGPEFLTYFQNEAQLEKSRLLSDRFSAERPKGSFSTLEIQRTEQGDSAMYLCASSELSGTRTDTQYFGPGTRLTVL.

The CDR3 protein is CASSQGRLAGPEYF. The CDR3 region has the DNA TGTGCCAGCAGCCAAGGTCGTCTGGCGGGGCCCGAGTATTTT. This rearrangement joins TRBV14 to TRBJ2-3; D is possibly TRBD2 (6 bases). The CDR3 totals 14 residues. Per the germline V gene, CDR1 is SGHDN and CDR2 is FVKESK. Trimming removed 1 base from V and 13 bases from J, with 18 bases in between. The complete variable domain, with remaining parts taken from reference TRBV14 and TRBJ2-3, reads EAGVTQFPSHSVIEKGQTVTLRCDPISGHDNLYWYRRVMGKEIKFLLHFVKESKQDESGMPNNRFLAERTGGTYSTLKVQPAELEDSGVYFCASSQGRLAGPEYFGPGTRLTVL.